The 14 T cell receptor beta chains listed next were all sequenced from one sample in a study of OX40 agonist ivuxolimab in advanced cancers. The table came from immunoSEQ multiplex PCR; TCRdb's copy has only in-frame clones and leaves some out. Of roughly 20,000 clones listed, roughly 86% are singletons. This material consisted of CD4+ or CD8+ T cells sorted from blood, taken in a trial of the OX40 agonist ivuxolimab. The receptors derive from an adult with an advanced solid tumor such as melanoma, head and neck, liver or kidney cancer.

The V and J genes are TRBV7-9 and TRBJ1-4, with 8 bases matching TRBD1. The trim removed 3 bases at V and 2 bases at J, leaving 5 bases unmatched. The germline V gene encodes CDR1 SEHNR and CDR2 FQNEAQ (reference sequence). The CDR3 contains 16 residues. The DNA for the CDR3 is TGTGCCAGCAGCTTTGGACAGGGTTCGACTAATGAAAAACTGTTTTTT. Amino acid sequence: CASSFGQGSTNEKLFF.

This clone appeared a single time. The rearrangement uses TRBV7-9 and TRBJ1-2; D remains unclear. The CDR3 length is 15 residues. Deletions cut 0 bases from V and 6 bases from J, with 14 bases between. From germline, CDR1 is SEHNR and CDR2 FQNEAQ (reference sequence). CDR3 sequence: CASSLATGDRDGYTF. CDR3 coding DNA: TGTGCCAGCAGCTTAGCCACCGGGGATAGAGATGGCTACACCTTC.

J is TRBJ1-6 and V is TRBV7-9, with 8 nucleotides matching TRBD1. The V gene's germline CDR1 is SEHNR and CDR2 FQNEAQ (reference sequence). V dropped 1 base and J dropped 5; count of bases not matched to a gene: 4. The CDR3 contains 16 residues. The CDR3 coding sequence is TGTGCCAGCAGCTTAGACCACAGGGGGGATAATTCACCCCTCCACTTT. It translates to CASSLDHRGDNSPLHF.

This chain joins TRBV6-5 and TRBJ2-7, with no clear D. V was shortened by 6 bases and J by 3 bases, with 6 bases between the two germline ends. Germline V gene lookup returns CDR1 MNHEY and CDR2 SVGAGI. CDR3 length: 11 amino acids. CDR3 in DNA: TGTGCCAGCAGCCAGAGCTACGAGCAGTACTTC. It translates to CASSQSYEQYF.

The gene calls are TRBV4-1 and TRBJ1-2; TRBD1 is a possible D gene (5 bases). The CDR3 extends over 17 amino acids. The V gene lost 6 bases and the J gene lost 4 bases, with 24 bases spanning the gap. The germline CDR1 and CDR2 sequences are MGHRA and YSYEKL. CDR3 in DNA: TGCGCCAGCAGAAGTAGTGGGGGATTCGAGCCCCCCTATGGCTACACCTTC. Translation gives CASRSSGGFEPPYGYTF.

V usage is TRBV7-9 and J usage is TRBJ1-1, with D uncertain. CDR1 SEHNR and CDR2 FQNEAQ come from the germline V gene (reference sequence). With 1 base removed from V and 4 bases from J, the gap between germline ends came to 10 bases. This CDR3 spans 14 amino acids. CDR3 bases: TGTGCCAGCAGCTTAGACGGGCTTGGCACTGAAGCTTTCTTT. Encoded protein: CASSLDGLGTEAFF. The whole variable domain, remainder taken from reference TRBV7-9 and TRBJ1-1, is DTGVSQNPRHKITKRGQNVTFRCDPISEHNRLYWYRQTLGQGPEFLTYFQNEAQLEKSRLLSDRFSAERPKGSFSTLEIQRTEQGDSAMYLCASSLDGLGTEAFFGQGTRLTVV.

The rearrangement uses TRBV6-1 and TRBJ1-1; TRBD1 is a possible D gene (5 bases). Trimming stripped 3 bases from V and 2 bases from J, with 10 bases between. CDR1 and CDR2 from the germline V gene are MNHNS and SASEGT. The CDR3 loop spans 14 amino acids. CDR3 sequence (DNA): TGTGCCAGCAGTGACTTAGACAGAAACACTGAAGCTTTCTTT. Translation: CASSDLDRNTEAFF.

The J gene is TRBJ1-2, the V gene TRBV5-4; 9 bases line up with TRBD1. The CDR3 has 14 residues. From germline, CDR1 is SGHNT and CDR2 YYREEE (reference sequence). V lost 3 bases and J lost 4; bases outside the gene matches: 4. The CDR3 loop reads CASSSGTGFYGYTF. Here the CDR3 DNA reads TGTGCCAGCAGCTCCGGGACAGGGTTCTATGGCTACACCTTC.

The V gene is TRBV4-1, the J gene TRBJ2-7, with 9 positions matching TRBD1. The V gene's germline CDR1 is MGHRA and CDR2 YSYEKL. This CDR3 is 15 amino acids long. V lost 3 bases and J lost 3; bases outside the gene matches: 6. The CDR3, as DNA: TGCGCCAGCAGCCAGGGTCCGACAGGGGGCTACGAGCAGTACTTC. It yields the protein CASSQGPTGGYEQYF.

The J gene is TRBJ2-7, the V gene TRBV18, with 9 bases that match TRBD1. V gave up 0 bases and J gave up 2 bases; unmatched junction bases: 5. The CDR3 runs 16 residues. CDR1 is KGHSH, CDR2 LQKENI, per germline. The CDR3 protein is CASSPPDRQGAYEQYF. CDR3 coding DNA: TGTGCCAGCTCACCACCGGACAGACAGGGGGCCTACGAGCAGTACTTC. Together with reference TRBV18 and TRBJ2-7, the CDR3 gives the full variable domain: NAGVMQNPRHLVRRRGQEARLRCSPMKGHSHVYWYRQLPEEGLKFMVYLQKENIIDESGMPKERFSAEFPKEGPSILRIQQVVRGDSAAYFCASSPPDRQGAYEQYFGPGTRLTVT.

The chain uses TRBV7-9 and TRBJ1-2; D unresolved. The CDR3 runs 13 residues. Trimming left V 5 bases short and J 3 bases short, with 10 bases between. The germline V gene encodes CDR1 SEHNR and CDR2 FQNEAQ (reference sequence). The CDR3 loop is CASSPSTDYGYTF. In nucleotides, the CDR3 is TGTGCCAGCAGCCCTTCGACCGACTATGGCTACACCTTC. Drawing the rest from reference TRBV7-9 and TRBJ1-2, the complete variable domain is DTGVSQNPRHKITKRGQNVTFRCDPISEHNRLYWYRQTLGQGPEFLTYFQNEAQLEKSRLLSDRFSAERPKGSFSTLEIQRTEQGDSAMYLCASSPSTDYGYTFGSGTRLTVV.

This chain links TRBV7-3 with TRBJ1-6; TRBD1 might be the D (5 bases). The CDR3 has 18 residues. The V end was cut by 1 base, the J end by 7 bases, with 20 bases between. Germline V CDR1 and CDR2: SGHTA, FQGTGA. The CDR3 spells CASSLKVRQPSRNSPLHF. The CDR3 nucleotides read TGTGCCAGCAGCTTAAAGGTTAGACAGCCTAGCCGAAATTCACCCCTCCACTTT. The full variable domain, completed using reference TRBV7-3 and TRBJ1-6, is GAGVSQTPSNKVTEKGKYVELRCDPISGHTALYWYRQSLGQGPEFLIYFQGTGAADDSGLPNDRFFAVRPEGSVSTLKIQRTERGDSAVYLCASSLKVRQPSRNSPLHFGNGTRLTVT.

This clone was detected once. The rearrangement joins TRBV19 to TRBJ1-1, with a weak D call TRBD1 (6 bases). Germline-derived CDR1 and CDR2 are LNHDA and SQIVND (reference sequence). With 0 bases removed from V and 4 bases from J, the gap between germline ends came to 12 bases. This CDR3 has 15 residues. The CDR3, as DNA: TGTGCCAGTAGTATAGATCCAGGGGCGCGCACTGAAGCTTTCTTT. Encoded protein: CASSIDPGARTEAFF. Combining the CDR3 with reference TRBV19 and TRBJ1-1 gives the whole variable domain DGGITQSPKYLFRKEGQNVTLSCEQNLNHDAMYWYRQDPGQGLRLIYYSQIVNDFQKGDIAEGYSVSREKKESFPLTVTSAQKNPTAFYLCASSIDPGARTEAFFGQGTRLTVV.

This chain uses TRBV5-1 with TRBJ2-3; 10 bases align to TRBD1. V lost 4 bases, J lost 5 bases, and 4 bases stayed unmatched. Germline CDR1 is SGHRS and CDR2 is YFSETQ. CDR3 size: 14 residues. The DNA for the CDR3 is TGCGCCAGCAGCCCATGGGACAGGGGAGATACGCAGTATTTT. As protein: CASSPWDRGDTQYF.